Following are 18 T cell receptor beta chains from one sample sequenced in a study of cytomegalovirus exposure and HLA in healthy donors. Primers: 60 Vbeta forward and 13 Jbeta reverse. Data came from immunoSEQ multiplex PCR; TCRdb stores just in-frame clones and leaves some out. The table counts 200,000 to 250,000 clones; about 1% lies in the top ten. Specimen: PBMCs. Source of these receptors: a woman in her twenties or thirties in good health and CMV-seropositive.

The chain combines TRBV6-1 with TRBJ2-3; weak D call: TRBD2 (6 bases). Germline CDR1 and CDR2: MNHNS and SASEGT. Trimming took off 4 bases at V and 2 bases at J, with 13 bases between the two ends. The CDR3 has 15 residues. The DNA for the CDR3 is TGTGCCAGCAGTGGTTTCGCGGGGTTCACAGATACGCAGTATTTT. Translation: CASSGFAGFTDTQYF.

The chain is built from TRBV19 and TRBJ1-5; D may be TRBD1 (6 bases). Trimming took off 5 bases at V and 5 bases at J, with 13 bases between the two ends. The CDR3 is 14 amino acids. Germline V lookup: CDR1 LNHDA, CDR2 SQIVND (reference sequence). CDR3: CASSAPRTDQPQHF. The CDR3 coding sequence is TGTGCCAGTAGTGCTCCTCGGACAGATCAGCCCCAGCATTTT.

V and J are TRBV5-8 and TRBJ2-1, with D unresolved. Germline CDR1 reads SGHTS; CDR2 reads YDEGEE. The V and J ends lost 0 bases and 15 bases respectively, with 7 bases between them. The CDR3 runs to 10 residues. Here the CDR3 reads CASSLGAPFF. The DNA for the CDR3 is TGTGCCAGCAGCTTGGGGGCCCCGTTCTTC.

V usage is TRBV5-1 and J usage is TRBJ2-1; 12 nucleotides match TRBD1. CDR1 SGHRS and CDR2 YFSETQ come from the germline V gene. V dropped 4 bases and J dropped 4; count of bases not matched to a gene: 3. This CDR3 has 15 amino acids. DNA for the CDR3: TGCGCCAGCAGCATGGGACAGGGGGCTTACAATGAGCAGTTCTTC. It codes for CASSMGQGAYNEQFF.

J is TRBJ2-7 and V is TRBV9; 7 bases map to TRBD1. This CDR3 comprises 16 residues. Germline V gene sequence: CDR1 SGDLS, CDR2 YYNGEE. Trimming cost V 0 bases and J 3 bases; bases outside gene matches: 9. The CDR3 DNA follows: TGTGCCAGCAGCGTAGGGCTAGGACAGGTTGGCTACGAGCAGTACTTC. Translated, it gives CASSVGLGQVGYEQYF.

V and J are TRBV28 and TRBJ1-5, with 7 bases lining up with TRBD1. After removal of 3 bases from V and 3 bases from J, the junction contained 8 bases not matched to a gene. In germline, CDR1 is MDHEN, CDR2 SYDVKM. CDR3 length: 16 amino acids. The CDR3 loop is CASSFYVRGYNQPQHF. CDR3 coding DNA: TGTGCCAGCAGTTTTTACGTCAGGGGGTACAATCAGCCCCAGCATTTT. The whole variable domain, remainder taken from reference TRBV28 and TRBJ1-5, is DVKVTQSSRYLVKRTGEKVFLECVQDMDHENMFWYRQDPGLGLRLIYFSYDVKMKEKGDIPEGYSVSREKKERFSLILESASTNQTSMYLCASSFYVRGYNQPQHFGDGTRLSIL.

V is TRBV27 and J is TRBJ2-2; TRBD2 is a possible D gene (6 bases). Germline V gene data show CDR1 as MNHEY and CDR2 as SMNVEV (reference sequence). V was pared by 1 base and J by 0 bases, with 9 bases between. The CDR3 has 16 amino acids. The CDR3 region has the DNA TGTGCCAGCAGTTTATACGGGGGTTCGAACACCGGGGAGCTGTTTTTT. Protein: CASSLYGGSNTGELFF.

The chain employs TRBV4-3 and TRBJ2-5; 10 positions match TRBD2. V lost 5 bases and J lost 2; bases outside the gene matches: 23. The CDR3 length is 21 residues. Germline assignment: CDR1 LGHNA and CDR2 YSLEER. In nucleotides, the CDR3 is TGCGCCAGCAGCAAAGCAGCTAGCGGGAGAGGTTCATGGACATCACAAGAGACCCAGTACTTC. Translation gives CASSKAASGRGSWTSQETQYF.

The rearrangement uses TRBV27 and TRBJ1-6, with D tentatively TRBD1 (5 bases). This CDR3 region has 14 residues. V was trimmed by 7 bases and J by 0 bases, leaving 7 bases between them. From germline, CDR1 is MNHEY and CDR2 SMNVEV (reference sequence). The CDR3 nucleotides read TGTGCCAGCACCGGGGGCTCCTATAATTCACCCCTCCACTTT. Translating gives CASTGGSYNSPLHF.

As to this clone: At one end, the junction sequence differs from germline, possibly due to a read error. V usage is TRBV2 and J usage is TRBJ2-3; a weak D match, TRBD1 (5 bases). Looked up from germline, CDR1 is SNHLY and CDR2 is FYNNEI. The CDR3 is made up of 14 amino acids. The DNA for the CDR3 is TGTGCCAGCCACAGGCTATCAAGCACAGATATGCAGTATTTT. Protein sequence: CASHRLSSTDMQYF.

The CDR3 spells CASTSDRGRRQPQHF. The CDR3 bases are TGTGCCAGTACCTCGGACAGGGGGCGAAGACAGCCCCAGCATTTT. The rearrangement links TRBV19 to TRBJ1-5, with 11 bases matching TRBD1. Germline lookup yields CDR1 LNHDA and CDR2 SQIVND (reference sequence). This CDR3 spans 15 amino acids. The V and J ends lost 7 bases and 7 bases, in that order; junction bases with no gene match: 9.

J is TRBJ1-6 and V is TRBV2; 9 bases match TRBD1. V lost 1 base to trimming and J lost 0 bases; unmatched junction nucleotides: 4. Germline CDR1 reads SNHLY; CDR2 reads FYNNEI. This CDR3 has 18 amino acids. CDR3: CASSEVSQGASYNSPLHF. CDR3 in DNA: TGTGCCAGCAGTGAAGTTTCACAGGGGGCCTCCTATAATTCACCCCTCCACTTT.

The gene calls are TRBV10-3 and TRBJ1-2; D possibly corresponds to TRBD1 (5 bases). The germline CDR1 and CDR2 sequences are ENHRY and SYGVKD. V was trimmed by 0 bases and J by 3 bases, leaving 8 bases between them. There are 14 residues in the CDR3. The DNA for the CDR3 is TGTGCCATCAGTGAGTCCCCAGGGTACTATGGCTACACCTTC. As protein: CAISESPGYYGYTF.

The chain joins TRBV18 to TRBJ2-2; TRBD2 aligns across 8 bases. CDR3 length: 16 amino acids. Germline-derived CDR1 and CDR2 are KGHSH and LQKENI. Germline trimming cut 0 bases from V and 7 bases from J; bases unmatched to any gene: 7. This CDR3 reads CASSPPGGAWNGELFF. CDR3 coding DNA: TGTGCCAGCTCACCACCCGGGGGGGCCTGGAACGGGGAGCTGTTTTTT.

The V and J genes are TRBV7-9 and TRBJ1-3; D is ambiguous. V was pared by 2 bases and J by 8 bases, with 10 bases between. This CDR3 spans 13 amino acids. Germline CDR1 SEHNR, CDR2 FQNEAQ (reference sequence). Written as DNA, the CDR3 is TGTGCCAGCAGCTTAAGTTCAGCGTACACCATATATTTT. The encoded protein is CASSLSSAYTIYF.

The J gene is TRBJ2-1, the V gene TRBV11-2, with D possibly being TRBD2 (5 bases). In germline, CDR1 is SGHAT, CDR2 FQNNGV. The germline V and J ends were trimmed by 2 bases and 0 bases, with 8 bases remaining between them. The CDR3 contains 15 residues. CDR3 sequence reads: CASSLLGSSYNEQFF. CDR3 nucleotides: TGTGCCAGCAGCTTACTGGGGAGCTCCTACAATGAGCAGTTCTTC.

The chain links TRBV29-1 to TRBJ2-5; 11 nucleotides line up with TRBD2. The J call could be wrong; TRBJ2-7 is a better fit for the DNA end. The CDR3 runs to 14 residues. Germline CDR1 reads SQVTM; CDR2 reads ANQGSEA. The CDR3 region has the DNA TGCAGCGTTGAACGACTAGCGGGGAGCTACGAGCAGTACTTC. Its translation is CSVERLAGSYEQYF.

This rearrangement joins TRBV18 to TRBJ1-1; D is undetermined. Germline V gene data show CDR1 as KGHSH and CDR2 as LQKENI. The CDR3 is 14 residues long. V was clipped by 5 bases and J by 2 bases, with 12 bases between them. CDR3 nucleotides: TGTGCCAGCTCATCCTTGACGGGTAACACTGAAGCTTTCTTT. Translated, it gives CASSSLTGNTEAFF.